This T cell receptor (beta chain) was sequenced during a study of Ad26.COV2.S vaccination and SARS-CoV-2 variants. Treatment given: some 20 received Ad26.COV2.S at low or high dose, single or two shots; 5 received placebo; per-sample allocation not given. Material that was analyzed had been drawn on day 63 after the first vaccine or placebo injection. An Ad26 vector expressing Wuhan-strain SARS-CoV-2 spike constituted the vaccine. The CDR3 has 13 amino acids. Trimming took 2 bases from V and 5 from J, leaving 6 bases between them. Germline assignment: CDR1 MNHNS and CDR2 SASEGT. TCRdb keeps only in-frame clones here, not all; method: immunoSEQ multiplex PCR. The profile shows about 460,000 clones, roughly nine tenths of them singletons.

The sequencing here drew on peripheral blood, taken in a trial of Ad26.COV2.S vaccine versus placebo. V gene TRBV6-1 combines with J gene TRBJ2-2, with D unclear. The origin of this receptor is a person aged 18 to 59 who received the Ad26.COV2.S COVID-19 vaccine or a placebo. CDR3 sequence reads: CASSELGTGELFF. The CDR3 coding sequence is TGTGCCAGCAGTGAACTCGGGACCGGGGAGCTGTTTTTT.